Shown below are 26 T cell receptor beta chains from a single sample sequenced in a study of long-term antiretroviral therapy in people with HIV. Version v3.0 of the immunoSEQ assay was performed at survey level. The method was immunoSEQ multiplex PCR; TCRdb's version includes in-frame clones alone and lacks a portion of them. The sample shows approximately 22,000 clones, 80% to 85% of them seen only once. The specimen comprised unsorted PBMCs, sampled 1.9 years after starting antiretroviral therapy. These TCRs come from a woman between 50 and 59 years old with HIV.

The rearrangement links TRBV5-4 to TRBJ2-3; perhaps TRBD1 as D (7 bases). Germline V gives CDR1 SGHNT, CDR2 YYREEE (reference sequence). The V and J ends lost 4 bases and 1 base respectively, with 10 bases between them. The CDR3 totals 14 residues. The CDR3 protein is CASSLRGGTDTQYF. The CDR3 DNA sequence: TGTGCCAGCAGCCTCAGGGGGGGCACAGATACGCAGTATTTT.

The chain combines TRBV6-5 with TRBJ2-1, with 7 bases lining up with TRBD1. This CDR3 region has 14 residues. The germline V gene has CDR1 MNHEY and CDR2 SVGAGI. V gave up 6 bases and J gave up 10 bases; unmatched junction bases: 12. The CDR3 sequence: CASRRDSPRGEQFF. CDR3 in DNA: TGTGCCAGCAGGAGGGACAGCCCCCGTGGGGAGCAGTTCTTC.

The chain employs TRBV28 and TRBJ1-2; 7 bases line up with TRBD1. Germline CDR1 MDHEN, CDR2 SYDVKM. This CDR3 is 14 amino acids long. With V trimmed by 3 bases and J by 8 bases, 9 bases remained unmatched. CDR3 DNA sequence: TGTGCCAGCAGTTTGGGAGGGGGCGCAGGAGGCTACACCTTC. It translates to CASSLGGGAGGYTF.

The CDR3 DNA reads as TGTGCCAGCAGTTTGGGGGTCGGGGGGGGCGAATCGGACGAGCAGTACTTC. It specifies CASSLGVGGGESDEQYF. The rearrangement links TRBV28 to TRBJ2-7, with 8 positions matching TRBD2. In germline, CDR1 is MDHEN, CDR2 SYDVKM. This CDR3 comprises 17 residues. Losses at the gene ends were 3 bases for V and 5 bases for J; bases not matched to a gene: 15.

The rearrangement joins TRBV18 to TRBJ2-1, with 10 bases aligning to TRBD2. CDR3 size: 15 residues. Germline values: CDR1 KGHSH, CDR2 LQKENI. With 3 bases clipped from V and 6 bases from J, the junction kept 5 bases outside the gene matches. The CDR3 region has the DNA TGTGCCAGCTCACCCGTCGGACTAGCGGTCAATGAGCAGTTCTTC. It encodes CASSPVGLAVNEQFF.

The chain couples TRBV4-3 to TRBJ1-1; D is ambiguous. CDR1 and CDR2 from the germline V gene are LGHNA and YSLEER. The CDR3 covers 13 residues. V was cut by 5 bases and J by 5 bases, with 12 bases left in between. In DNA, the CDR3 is TGCGCCAGCAGCTTGCCCGGGGAAACTGAAGCTTTCTTT. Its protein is CASSLPGETEAFF.

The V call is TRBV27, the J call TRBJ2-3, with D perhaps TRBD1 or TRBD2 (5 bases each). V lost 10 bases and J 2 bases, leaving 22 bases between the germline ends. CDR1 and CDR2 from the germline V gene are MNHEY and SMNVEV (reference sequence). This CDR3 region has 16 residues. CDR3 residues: CAITPKRQGTTDTQYF. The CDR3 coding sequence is TGTGCCATTACCCCTAAGCGGCAGGGTACCACAGATACGCAGTATTTT.

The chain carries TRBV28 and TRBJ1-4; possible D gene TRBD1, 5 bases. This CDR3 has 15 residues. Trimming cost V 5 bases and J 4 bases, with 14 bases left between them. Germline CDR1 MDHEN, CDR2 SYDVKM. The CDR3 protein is CASSLQTQGNEKLFF. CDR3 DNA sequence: TGTGCCAGCAGTCTACAGACCCAGGGTAATGAAAAACTGTTTTTT.

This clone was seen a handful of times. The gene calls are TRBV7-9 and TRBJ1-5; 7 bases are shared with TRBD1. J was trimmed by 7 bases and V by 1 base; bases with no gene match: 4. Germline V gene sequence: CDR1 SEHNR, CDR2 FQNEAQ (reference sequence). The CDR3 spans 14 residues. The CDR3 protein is CASSLGQGDQPQHF. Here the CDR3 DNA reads TGTGCCAGCAGCTTAGGCCAGGGGGACCAGCCCCAGCATTTT. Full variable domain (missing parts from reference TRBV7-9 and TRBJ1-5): DTGVSQNPRHKITKRGQNVTFRCDPISEHNRLYWYRQTLGQGPEFLTYFQNEAQLEKSRLLSDRFSAERPKGSFSTLEIQRTEQGDSAMYLCASSLGQGDQPQHFGDGTRLSIL.

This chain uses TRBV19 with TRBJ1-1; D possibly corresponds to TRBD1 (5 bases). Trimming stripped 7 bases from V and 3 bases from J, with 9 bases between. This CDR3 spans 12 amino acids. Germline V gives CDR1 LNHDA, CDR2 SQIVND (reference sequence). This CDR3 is CASNRGDTEAFF. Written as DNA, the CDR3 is TGTGCCAGTAACCGGGGGGACACTGAAGCTTTCTTT.

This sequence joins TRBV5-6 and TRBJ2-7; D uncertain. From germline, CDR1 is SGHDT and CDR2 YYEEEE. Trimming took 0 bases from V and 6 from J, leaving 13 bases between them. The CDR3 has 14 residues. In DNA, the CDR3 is TGTGCCAGCAGCTTGGGATTGTGGGCTCTCGAGCAGTACTTC. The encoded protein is CASSLGLWALEQYF.

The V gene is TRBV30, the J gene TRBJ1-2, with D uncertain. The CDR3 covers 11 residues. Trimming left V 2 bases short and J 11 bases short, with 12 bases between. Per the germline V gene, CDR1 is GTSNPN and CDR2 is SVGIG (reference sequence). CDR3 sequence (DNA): TGTGCCTGGAGTCAAACTATGAGGTACACCTTC. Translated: CAWSQTMRYTF.

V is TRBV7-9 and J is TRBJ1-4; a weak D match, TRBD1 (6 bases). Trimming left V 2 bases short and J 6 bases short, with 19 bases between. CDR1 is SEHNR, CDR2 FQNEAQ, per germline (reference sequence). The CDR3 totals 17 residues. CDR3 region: CASSLQNGGGLDEKLFF. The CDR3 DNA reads TGTGCCAGCAGCTTACAGAACGGAGGGGGGCTGGATGAAAAACTGTTTTTT.

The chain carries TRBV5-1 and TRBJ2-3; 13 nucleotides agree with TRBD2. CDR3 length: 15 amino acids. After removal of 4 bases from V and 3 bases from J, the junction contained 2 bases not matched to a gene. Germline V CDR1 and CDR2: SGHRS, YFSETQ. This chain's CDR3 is CASSPGLAGTDTQYF. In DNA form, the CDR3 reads TGCGCCAGCAGCCCGGGACTAGCGGGAACAGATACGCAGTATTTT. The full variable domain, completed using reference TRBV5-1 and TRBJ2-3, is KAGVTQTPRYLIKTRGQQVTLSCSPISGHRSVSWYQQTPGQGLQFLFEYFSETQRNKGNFPGRFSGRQFSNSRSEMNVSTLELGDSALYLCASSPGLAGTDTQYFGPGTRLTVL.

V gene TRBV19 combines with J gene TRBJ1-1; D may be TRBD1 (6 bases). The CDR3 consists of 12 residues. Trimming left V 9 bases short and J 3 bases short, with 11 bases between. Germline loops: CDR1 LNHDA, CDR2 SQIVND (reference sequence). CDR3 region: CASVQGYTEAFF. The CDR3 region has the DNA TGTGCCAGCGTACAGGGATACACTGAAGCTTTCTTT.

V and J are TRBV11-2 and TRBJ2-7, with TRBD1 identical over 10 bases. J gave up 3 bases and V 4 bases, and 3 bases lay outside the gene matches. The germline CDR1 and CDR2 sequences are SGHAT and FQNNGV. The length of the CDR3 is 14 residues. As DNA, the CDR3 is TGTGCCAGCAGCTCCCGGGACAGGGGCTACGAGCAGTACTTC. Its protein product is CASSSRDRGYEQYF.

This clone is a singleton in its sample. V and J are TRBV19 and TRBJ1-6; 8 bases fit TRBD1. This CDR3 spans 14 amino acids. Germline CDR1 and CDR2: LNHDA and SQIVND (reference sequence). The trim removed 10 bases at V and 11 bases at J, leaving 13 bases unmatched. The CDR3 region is CATGEGQENTPLHF. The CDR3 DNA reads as TGTGCCACCGGTGAGGGACAGGAGAATACACCCCTCCACTTT.

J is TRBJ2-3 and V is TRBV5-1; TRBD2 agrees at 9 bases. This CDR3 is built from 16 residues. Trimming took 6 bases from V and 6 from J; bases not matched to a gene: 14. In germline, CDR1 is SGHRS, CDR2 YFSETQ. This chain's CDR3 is CASTPRGGGSADTQYF. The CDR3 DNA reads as TGCGCCAGCACCCCCCGCGGGGGGGGATCAGCGGATACGCAGTATTTT. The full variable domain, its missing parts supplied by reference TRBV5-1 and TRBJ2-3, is KAGVTQTPRYLIKTRGQQVTLSCSPISGHRSVSWYQQTPGQGLQFLFEYFSETQRNKGNFPGRFSGRQFSNSRSEMNVSTLELGDSALYLCASTPRGGGSADTQYFGPGTRLTVL.

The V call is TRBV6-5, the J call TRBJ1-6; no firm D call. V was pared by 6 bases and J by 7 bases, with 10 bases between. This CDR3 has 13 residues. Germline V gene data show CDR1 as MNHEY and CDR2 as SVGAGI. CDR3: CASRNMGNSPLHF. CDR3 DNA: TGTGCCAGCAGAAATATGGGAAATTCACCCCTCCACTTT.

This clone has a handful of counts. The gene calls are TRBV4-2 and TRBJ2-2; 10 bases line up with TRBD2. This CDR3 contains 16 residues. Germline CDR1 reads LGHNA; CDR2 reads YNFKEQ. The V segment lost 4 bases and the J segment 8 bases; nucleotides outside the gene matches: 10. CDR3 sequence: CASSPMRASGGGELFF. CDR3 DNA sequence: TGTGCCAGCAGCCCGATGAGGGCTAGCGGGGGTGGGGAGCTGTTTTTT.

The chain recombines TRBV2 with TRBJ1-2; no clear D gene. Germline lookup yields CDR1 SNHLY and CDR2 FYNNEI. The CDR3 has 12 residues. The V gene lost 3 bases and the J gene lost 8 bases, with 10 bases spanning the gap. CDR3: CASSETPVGYTF. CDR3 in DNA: TGTGCCAGCAGTGAGACACCTGTGGGCTACACCTTC.

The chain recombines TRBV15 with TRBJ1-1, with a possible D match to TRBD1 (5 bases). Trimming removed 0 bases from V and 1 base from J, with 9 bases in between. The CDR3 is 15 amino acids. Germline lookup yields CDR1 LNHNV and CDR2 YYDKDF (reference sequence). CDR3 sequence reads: CATSREKGSNTEAFF. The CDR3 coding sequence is TGTGCCACCAGCAGAGAGAAGGGGTCGAACACTGAAGCTTTCTTT.

The CDR3 region is CASRPTSGANEKLFF. DNA for the CDR3: TGTGCCAGCAGACCCACCTCGGGGGCTAATGAAAAACTGTTTTTT. The chain links TRBV6-6 to TRBJ1-4, with D tentatively TRBD1 (5 bases). With 6 bases removed from V and 3 bases from J, the gap between germline ends came to 14 bases. The germline V gene encodes CDR1 MNHNY and CDR2 SVGAGI (reference sequence). The CDR3 contains 15 residues.

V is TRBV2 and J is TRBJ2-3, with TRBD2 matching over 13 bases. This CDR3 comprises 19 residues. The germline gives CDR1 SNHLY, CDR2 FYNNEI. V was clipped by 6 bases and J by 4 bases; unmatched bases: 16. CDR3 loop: CASSFPGLAGSYYPDTQYF. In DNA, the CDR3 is TGTGCCAGCAGCTTTCCGGGACTAGCGGGGTCATACTATCCAGATACGCAGTATTTT.

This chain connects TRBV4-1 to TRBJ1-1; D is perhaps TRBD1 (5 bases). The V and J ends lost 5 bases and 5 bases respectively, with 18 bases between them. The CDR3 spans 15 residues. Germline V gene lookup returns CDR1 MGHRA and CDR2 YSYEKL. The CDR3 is CASSRQTGPRTEAFF. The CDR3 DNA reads TGCGCCAGCAGCAGACAAACGGGGCCTAGGACTGAAGCTTTCTTT.

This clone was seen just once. The CDR3 DNA follows: TGTGCCAGCAGTGAAGGGGGGAGCAGCGGTGAGCAGTTCTTC. Its translation is CASSEGGSSGEQFF. V gene TRBV6-1 combines with J gene TRBJ2-1; D is perhaps TRBD1 or TRBD2 (5 bases each). CDR3 size: 14 residues. Germline V lookup: CDR1 MNHNS, CDR2 SASEGT. V lost 1 base and J lost 9, with 13 bases in between.